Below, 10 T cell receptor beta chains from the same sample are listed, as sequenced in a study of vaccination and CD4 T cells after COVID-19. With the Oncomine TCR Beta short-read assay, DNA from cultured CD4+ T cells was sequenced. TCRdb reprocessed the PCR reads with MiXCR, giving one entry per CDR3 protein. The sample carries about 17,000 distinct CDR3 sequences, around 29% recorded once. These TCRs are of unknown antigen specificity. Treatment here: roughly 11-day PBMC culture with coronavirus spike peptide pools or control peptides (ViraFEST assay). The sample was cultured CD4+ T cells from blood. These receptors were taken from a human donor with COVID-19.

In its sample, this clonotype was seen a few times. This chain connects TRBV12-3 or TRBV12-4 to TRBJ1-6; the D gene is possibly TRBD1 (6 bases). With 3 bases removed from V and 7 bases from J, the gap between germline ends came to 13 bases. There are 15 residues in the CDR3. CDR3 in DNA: TGTGCCAGCAGTTTGGTGGGGGCGGGGAATTCACCCCTCCACTTT. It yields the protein CASSLVGAGNSPLHF.

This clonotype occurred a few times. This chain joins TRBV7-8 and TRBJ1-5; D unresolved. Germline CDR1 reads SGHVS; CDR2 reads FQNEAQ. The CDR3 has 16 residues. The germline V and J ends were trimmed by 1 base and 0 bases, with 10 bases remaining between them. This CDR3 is CASSLVWDLSNQPQHF. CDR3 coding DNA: TGTGCCAGCAGCTTAGTATGGGATCTTAGCAATCAGCCCCAGCATTTT.

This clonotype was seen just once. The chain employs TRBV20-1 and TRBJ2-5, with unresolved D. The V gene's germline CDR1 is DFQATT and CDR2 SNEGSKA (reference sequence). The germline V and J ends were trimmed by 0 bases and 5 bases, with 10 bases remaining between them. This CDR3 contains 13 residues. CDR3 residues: CSARDLMLETQYF. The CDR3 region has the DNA TGCAGTGCTAGAGATCTGATGTTGGAGACCCAGTACTTC.

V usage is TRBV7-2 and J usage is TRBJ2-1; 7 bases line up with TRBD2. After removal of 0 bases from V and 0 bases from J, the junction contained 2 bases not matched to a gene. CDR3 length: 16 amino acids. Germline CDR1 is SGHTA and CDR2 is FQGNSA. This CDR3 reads CASSLARTSSYNEQFF. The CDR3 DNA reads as TGTGCCAGCAGCTTAGCCCGGACTAGCTCCTACAATGAGCAGTTCTTC.

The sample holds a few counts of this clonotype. The CDR3 reads CASRTGQGNSPLHF. In DNA, the CDR3 is TGTGCCAGCAGGACGGGACAGGGTAACTCACCCCTCCACTTT. This chain joins TRBV2 and TRBJ1-6, with TRBD1 matching over 9 bases. The CDR3 length is 14 residues. The J segment lost 10 bases and the V segment lost 6 bases, leaving 7 bases of the junction unmatched. Germline CDR1 SNHLY, CDR2 FYNNEI.

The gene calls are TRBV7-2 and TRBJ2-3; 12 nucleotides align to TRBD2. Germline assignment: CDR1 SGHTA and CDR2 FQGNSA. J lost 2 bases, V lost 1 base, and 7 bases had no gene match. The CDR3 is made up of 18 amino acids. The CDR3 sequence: CASSLELAGGRVTDTQYF. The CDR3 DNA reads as TGTGCCAGCAGCTTAGAACTAGCGGGGGGCCGGGTCACAGATACGCAGTATTTT.

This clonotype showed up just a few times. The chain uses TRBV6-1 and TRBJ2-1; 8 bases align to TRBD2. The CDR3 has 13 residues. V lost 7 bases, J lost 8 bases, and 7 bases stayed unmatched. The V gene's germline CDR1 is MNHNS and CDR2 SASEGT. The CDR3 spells CASTSVGRDEQFF. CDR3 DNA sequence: TGTGCCAGCACCAGCGTCGGGAGGGATGAGCAGTTCTTC.

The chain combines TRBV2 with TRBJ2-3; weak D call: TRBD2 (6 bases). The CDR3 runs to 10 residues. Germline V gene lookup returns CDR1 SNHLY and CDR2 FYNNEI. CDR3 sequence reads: CGSDGGKQYF. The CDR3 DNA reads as TGTGGATCGGACGGGGGAAAACAGTATTTT. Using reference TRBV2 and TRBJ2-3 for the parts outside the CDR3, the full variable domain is EPEVTQTPSHQVTQMGQEVILRCVPISNHLYFYWYRQILGQKVEFLVSFYNNEISEKSEIFDDQFSVERPDGSNFTLKIRSTKLEDSAMYFCGSDGGKQYFGPGTRLTVL.

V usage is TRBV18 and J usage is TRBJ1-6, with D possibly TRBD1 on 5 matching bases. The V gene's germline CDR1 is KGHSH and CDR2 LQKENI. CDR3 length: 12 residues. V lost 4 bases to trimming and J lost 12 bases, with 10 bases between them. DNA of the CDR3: TGTGCCAGCTCACGGCCGGGGGGACCCCTCCACTTT. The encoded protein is CASSRPGGPLHF.

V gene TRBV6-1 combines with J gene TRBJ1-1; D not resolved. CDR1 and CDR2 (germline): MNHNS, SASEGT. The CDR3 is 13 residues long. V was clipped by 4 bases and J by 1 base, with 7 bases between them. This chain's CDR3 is CASSVVGNTEAFF. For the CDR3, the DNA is TGTGCCAGCAGTGTCGTAGGGAACACTGAAGCTTTCTTT.